A selection of T cell receptor beta chains follows, all from one sample in a study of CD8 T cells in ankylosing spondylitis. TCRdb fed the 5' RACE reads into MiXCR, producing one record per CDR3 protein. The repertoire holds 300,000 to 350,000 distinct CDR3 sequences, with about 20% as singletons. The sample consisted of blood, either unsorted or a sorted T cell fraction (not recorded which). The receptors were sampled from a female donor with ankylosing spondylitis or in good health (not recorded which). Each CDR3 is given with its conserved first and last residue. D genes are given only for firm matches. Rows may omit the clone size; those that give it use once, few, many or a size class.

size | J | V | D | CDR3 | DNA
few | TRBJ2-5 | TRBV18 | NA | CASSPTGVEETQYF | TGTGCCAGCTCACCAACGGGAGTTGAGGAGACCCAGTACTTC
NA | TRBJ1-5 | TRBV12-5 | NA | CASGGDGILKPQHF | TGTGCTAGTGGTGGGGACGGTATTCTTAAGCCCCAGCATTTT
many | TRBJ2-7 | TRBV20-1 | TRBD1 | CSTGQGAHEQYF | TGCAGTACGGGACAGGGGGCCCACGAGCAGTACTTC
NA | TRBJ1-1 | TRBV5-1 | TRBD1 | CASSFQGETEAFF | TGCGCCAGCAGCTTTCAGGGGGAAACTGAAGCTTTCTTT
few | TRBJ2-1 | TRBV9 | TRBD2 | CASSPRGSGISDEQFF | TGTGCCAGCAGCCCCCGCGGTAGCGGGATATCCGATGAGCAGTTCTTC
NA | TRBJ2-5 | TRBV20-1 | NA | CSARLGLAETQYF | TGCAGTGCTAGGTTGGGACTCGCGGAGACCCAGTACTTC
few | TRBJ2-5 | TRBV6-2/TRBV6-3 | TRBD1 | CASSNGRDSQETQYF | TGTGCCAGCAGTAACGGCCGGGACAGCCAAGAGACCCAGTACTTC
few | TRBJ2-2 | TRBV18 | NA | CASSPILADHGELFF | TGTGCCAGCTCACCAATACTAGCTGATCACGGGGAGCTGTTTTTT
NA | TRBJ2-3 | TRBV20-1 | TRBD2 | CSAEPLAGGPLGVSTDTQYF | TGCAGTGCGGAACCTTTAGCGGGAGGGCCACTAGGGGTGAGCACAGATACGCAGTATTTT
NA | TRBJ1-2 | TRBV11-2 | NA | CASGPRGPEGYTF | TGTGCCAGCGGTCCCCGGGGGCCGGAAGGCTACACCTTC
NA | TRBJ2-1 | TRBV12-3/TRBV12-4 | TRBD2 | CASSPRLAGEMVNEQFF | TGTGCCAGCAGTCCCCGACTAGCGGGAGAGATGGTAAATGAGCAGTTCTTC
NA | TRBJ2-7 | TRBV10-3 | NA | CAIAGQEGGEQYF | TGTGCCATCGCGGGACAAGAGGGTGGTGAGCAGTACTTC
few | TRBJ2-7 | TRBV4-3 | NA | CASSQGSIGPYEQYF | TGCGCCAGCAGCCAAGGGAGTATTGGGCCCTACGAGCAGTACTTC
once | TRBJ2-3 | TRBV12-3/TRBV12-4 | NA | CASSFTGASGTDTQYF | TGTGCCAGCAGTTTCACAGGGGCTAGCGGCACAGATACGCAGTATTTT
many | TRBJ2-3 | TRBV12-3/TRBV12-4 | TRBD1 | CASAPGTGLADTQYF | TGTGCCAGTGCCCCCGGGACAGGGTTAGCAGATACGCAGTATTTT
few | TRBJ2-7 | TRBV20-1 | NA | CSAPRDPAGRGSEQYF | TGCAGTGCACCCCGCGACCCAGCCGGGCGGGGTAGCGAGCAGTACTTC
few | TRBJ2-1 | TRBV6-2/TRBV6-3 | TRBD1 | CASSSADRVYNEQFF | TGTGCCAGCAGTTCTGCGGACAGGGTTTACAATGAGCAGTTCTTC
few | TRBJ1-1 | TRBV7-3 | NA | CASSSALGTNTEAFF | TGTGCCAGCAGCTCAGCTCTGGGGACGAACACTGAAGCTTTCTTT
many | TRBJ2-1 | TRBV7-2 | NA | CASSLGRDNEQFF | TGTGCCAGCAGCTTAGGACGGGACAATGAGCAGTTCTTC
once | TRBJ2-2 | TRBV4-2 | TRBD2 | CASSQKREGRAGELFF | TGTGCCAGCAGCCAAAAGCGGGAGGGCCGGGCCGGGGAGCTGTTTTTT
few | TRBJ2-1 | TRBV12-3/TRBV12-4 | TRBD2 | CAISFRGLAGQSSYNEQFF | TGTGCCATCAGTTTCCGGGGACTAGCGGGACAGAGCTCCTACAATGAGCAGTTCTTC
few | TRBJ2-3 | TRBV12-3/TRBV12-4 | NA | CASSWQGKDTQYF | TGTGCCAGCAGTTGGCAGGGGAAAGATACGCAGTATTTT
many | TRBJ2-1 | TRBV20-1 | TRBD2 | CSAVPVVSGPTSGGGPSGEQFF | TGCAGTGCTGTACCGGTCGTGTCCGGACCGACTAGCGGGGGGGGGCCTAGTGGGGAGCAGTTCTTC
NA | TRBJ1-1 | TRBV12-5 | NA | CAHRDTEAFF | TGTGCTCACAGGGACACTGAAGCTTTCTTT
NA | TRBJ1-2 | TRBV12-3/TRBV12-4 | NA | CASSLAATYGYTF | TGTGCCAGCAGTTTGGCAGCAACCTATGGCTACACCTTC
many | TRBJ2-5 | TRBV25-1 | TRBD1 | CASSEQGVETQYF | TGTGCCAGCAGTGAACAGGGGGTGGAGACCCAGTACTTC
NA | TRBJ1-5 | TRBV2 | NA | CASSGQVPKPQHF | TGTGCCAGCAGTGGACAGGTTCCCAAGCCCCAGCATTTT
few | TRBJ2-1 | TRBV6-1 | TRBD2 | CASSPLSSGRNNEQFF | TGTGCCAGCAGTCCGTTGTCTAGCGGGAGGAACAATGAGCAGTTCTTC
NA | TRBJ2-7 | TRBV12-3/TRBV12-4 | TRBD2 | CASSLAQLAEAYEQYF | TGTGCCAGCAGTTTAGCGCAGCTAGCGGAGGCCTACGAGCAGTACTTC
few | TRBJ1-5 | TRBV12-3/TRBV12-4 | NA | CASSLRLGQPQHF | TGTGCCAGCAGCCTCAGACTTGGTCAGCCCCAGCATTTT
NA | TRBJ1-1 | TRBV29-1 | NA | CSLRRTSNTEAFF | TGCAGCCTAAGAAGGACATCGAACACTGAAGCTTTCTTT
NA | TRBJ2-7 | TRBV12-3/TRBV12-4 | NA | CASSFSTIEQYF | TGTGCCAGCAGTTTTTCTACTATCGAGCAGTACTTC
few | TRBJ2-2 | TRBV12-3/TRBV12-4 | TRBD2 | CASSFGGSTGELFF | TGTGCCAGCAGTTTCGGGGGGAGCACCGGGGAGCTGTTTTTT
NA | TRBJ2-7 | TRBV5-5 | NA | CASRLGDSYEQYF | TGTGCCAGCAGGTTGGGGGATTCCTACGAGCAGTACTTC
few | TRBJ1-1 | TRBV5-5 | NA | CASSKASRNTEAFF | TGTGCCAGCAGCAAAGCCTCGAGGAACACTGAAGCTTTCTTT
NA | TRBJ2-7 | TRBV5-1 | NA | CASSLYGTSSYEQYF | TGCGCCAGCAGCTTGTATGGGACCAGCTCCTACGAGCAGTACTTC
few | TRBJ2-3 | TRBV5-1 | TRBD2 | CASSLPSGMTQYF | TGCGCCAGCAGCTTGCCTAGCGGGATGACGCAGTATTTT
few | TRBJ1-6 | TRBV25-1 | NA | CASSGLRGSPLHF | TGTGCCAGCAGTGGGCTCAGAGGGTCACCCCTCCACTTT
few | TRBJ2-7 | TRBV12-3/TRBV12-4 | NA | CASSSLGFEQYF | TGTGCCAGCTCTAGCCTGGGGTTCGAGCAGTACTTC
NA | TRBJ2-7 | TRBV5-5 | NA | CASSLEGFFYEQYF | TGTGCCAGCAGCTTGGAGGGGTTTTTCTACGAGCAGTACTTC